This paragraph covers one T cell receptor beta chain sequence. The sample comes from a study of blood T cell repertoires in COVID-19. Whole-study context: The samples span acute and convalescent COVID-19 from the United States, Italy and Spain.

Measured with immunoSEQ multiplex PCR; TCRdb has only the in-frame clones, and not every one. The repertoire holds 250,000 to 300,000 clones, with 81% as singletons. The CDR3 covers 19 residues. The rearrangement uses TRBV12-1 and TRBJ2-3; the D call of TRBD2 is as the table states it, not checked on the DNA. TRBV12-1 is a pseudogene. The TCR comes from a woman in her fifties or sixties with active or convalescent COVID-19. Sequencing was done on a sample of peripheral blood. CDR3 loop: CASSFEGTSGVESTDTQYF. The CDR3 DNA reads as TGTGCCAGCAGCTTTGAAGGGACTAGCGGGGTTGAGAGCACAGATACGCAGTATTTT.